This entry describes one T cell receptor beta chain. Its antigen remains unidentified. This sample is drawn from a study of cytomegalovirus exposure and HLA in healthy donors. Study results and limitations: The authors later found HLA-associated TCR beta chains more clonally expanded than equally common others. The sole available immune exposure information was CMV serostatus.

J was trimmed by 2 bases and V by 4 bases; bases with no gene match: 8. The CDR3 runs 15 residues. Germline CDR1 SGHKS, CDR2 YYEKEE (reference sequence). PCR employed 60 Vbeta and 13 Jbeta primers. The data were produced by immunoSEQ multiplex PCR, yet TCRdb's version contains in-frame clones alone and is incomplete. The top ten hold approximately 3.2% of the sample, which has some 150,000 clones, 82% seen once. V and J are TRBV5-5 and TRBJ2-7; 8 nucleotides agree with TRBD1. The sequence derives from a man aged 18 to 29 in good health and CMV-seropositive. Sequenced input: PBMCs. DNA for the CDR3: TGTGCCAGCAGCAAGACAGGGGACGCCCCCTACGAGCAGTACTTC. This gives the protein CASSKTGDAPYEQYF. Full variable domain (missing parts from reference TRBV5-5 and TRBJ2-7): DAGVTQSPTHLIKTRGQQVTLRCSPISGHKSVSWYQQVLGQGPQFIFQYYEKEERGRGNFPDRFSARQFPNYSSELNVNALLLGDSALYLCASSKTGDAPYEQYFGPGTRLTVT.